A selection of T cell receptor beta chains follows, all from one sample in a study of control samples from healthy donors and cancer patients. Generated by immunoSEQ multiplex PCR, the TCRdb table keeps only in-frame clones and is missing some. Of over 150,000 clones in the sample, 94% were seen once. Specimen: PBMCs. The origin of the receptors is a man in his 60s with colorectal cancer. CDR3s include the opening cysteine and the closing phenylalanine or tryptophan. Each record gives: clone size, V gene, J gene, D gene, CDR3 DNA, CDR3 protein. D genes are given only for firm matches. Clone sizes are given selectively: once, few, many, or a class where the clone is expanded.

clone_size: NA
v_call: TRBV29-1
j_call: TRBJ2-7
d_call: TRBD1
cdr3_nt: TGCAGCGTGAACAGGGGGAGATACGAGCAGTACTTC
cdr3_aa: CSVNRGRYEQYF

clone_size: NA
v_call: TRBV12-3/TRBV12-4
j_call: TRBJ1-2
d_call: NA
cdr3_nt: TGTGCCAGCAGTCGAATCAGGGGTGAGGGCTACACCTTC
cdr3_aa: CASSRIRGEGYTF

clone_size: NA
v_call: TRBV3-1/TRBV3-2
j_call: TRBJ2-4
d_call: NA
cdr3_nt: TGTGCCAGCAGCACCAGGTGGGCGGAGGGCAAAAACATTCAGTACTTC
cdr3_aa: CASSTRWAEGKNIQYF

clone_size: NA
v_call: TRBV19
j_call: TRBJ2-1
d_call: TRBD2
cdr3_nt: TGTGCCAGTAGTGGGCTAGCGGGGACCAATGAGCAGTTCTTC
cdr3_aa: CASSGLAGTNEQFF

clone_size: once
v_call: TRBV12-5
j_call: TRBJ1-1
d_call: NA
cdr3_nt: TGTGCTAGTGGTATCAGCGGCACTGAAGCTTTCTTT
cdr3_aa: CASGISGTEAFF

clone_size: NA
v_call: TRBV18
j_call: TRBJ1-2
d_call: NA
cdr3_nt: TGTGCCAGCTCACCACCGGATAAGAACTATGGCTACACCTTC
cdr3_aa: CASSPPDKNYGYTF

clone_size: NA
v_call: TRBV5-1
j_call: TRBJ2-2
d_call: NA
cdr3_nt: TGCGCCAGCAGCTTGGATTTCAGGGTGAACACCGGGGAGCTGTTTTTT
cdr3_aa: CASSLDFRVNTGELFF

clone_size: NA
v_call: TRBV6-5
j_call: TRBJ2-7
d_call: NA
cdr3_nt: TGTGCCAGCAGGGTTAACTACGAGCAGTACTTC
cdr3_aa: CASRVNYEQYF

clone_size: once
v_call: TRBV9
j_call: TRBJ1-5
d_call: NA
cdr3_nt: TGTGCCAGCAGCCCGTCCGGGGATAGCAATCAGCCCCAGCATTTT
cdr3_aa: CASSPSGDSNQPQHF

clone_size: NA
v_call: TRBV6-5
j_call: TRBJ1-5
d_call: NA
cdr3_nt: TGTGCCAGCAGTTACTCGGAGACCTGGCAGCCCCAGCATTTT
cdr3_aa: CASSYSETWQPQHF

clone_size: NA
v_call: TRBV29-1
j_call: TRBJ1-1
d_call: NA
cdr3_nt: TGCAGCGTTCGGAACTTGGGGGGTATGAACACTGAAGCTTTCTTT
cdr3_aa: CSVRNLGGMNTEAFF